A selection of T cell receptor beta chains follows, all from one sample in a study of patients and donors after allogeneic stem cell transplantation. TCRdb independently ran MiXCR on the RT-PCR reads; one entry per CDR3 protein. The data contain about 230,000 distinct CDR3 sequences, 12% to 15% of them singletons. The sample consisted of blood, either unsorted or a sorted T cell fraction (not recorded which). The receptors stem from a human donor who was either an allogeneic HSCT recipient or a stem cell or donor lymphocyte infusion donor (not recorded which). It is not recorded whose cells these are; they may come from a transplant donor. Each CDR3 is given with its conserved first and last residue. The D gene is left open where the match is weak.

D gene: TRBD2; V gene: TRBV7-9; J gene: TRBJ2-3; CDR3 protein: CASSYSGGSADTQYF
D gene: NA; V gene: TRBV12-3/TRBV12-4; J gene: TRBJ2-7; CDR3 protein: CASSSRVSSYEQYF
D gene: NA; V gene: TRBV4-2; J gene: TRBJ1-4; CDR3 protein: CASSRRAGQSANEKLFF
D gene: NA; V gene: TRBV5-1; J gene: TRBJ1-2; CDR3 protein: CASSLVSDSWSYGYTF
D gene: TRBD1; V gene: TRBV25-1; J gene: TRBJ2-2; CDR3 protein: CASSVRTGGAGTGELFF
D gene: NA; V gene: TRBV5-1; J gene: TRBJ1-1; CDR3 protein: CASNGPLNTEAFF
D gene: NA; V gene: TRBV6-1; J gene: TRBJ2-7; CDR3 protein: CASRGLPGSYEQYF
D gene: NA; V gene: TRBV3-1; J gene: TRBJ2-2; CDR3 protein: CASSQEGFRGFGELFF
D gene: TRBD1; V gene: TRBV6-1; J gene: TRBJ1-2; CDR3 protein: CASSPGQGYRGYTF
D gene: TRBD1; V gene: TRBV12-3/TRBV12-4; J gene: TRBJ2-1; CDR3 protein: CASSSPGGQGPYNEQFF
D gene: NA; V gene: TRBV19; J gene: TRBJ1-1; CDR3 protein: CASSAPDRLNTEAFF
D gene: TRBD2; V gene: TRBV4-2; J gene: TRBJ2-1; CDR3 protein: CASSEDSGGSYNEQFF
D gene: TRBD1; V gene: TRBV19; J gene: TRBJ1-1; CDR3 protein: CASSTRTGALNTEAFF
D gene: NA; V gene: TRBV12-3/TRBV12-4; J gene: TRBJ1-4; CDR3 protein: CASSLGGAGEKLFF
D gene: NA; V gene: TRBV20-1; J gene: TRBJ1-2; CDR3 protein: CSARPSGLANYGYTF
D gene: TRBD1; V gene: TRBV5-1; J gene: TRBJ2-1; CDR3 protein: CASSSGTGGYNEQFF
D gene: NA; V gene: TRBV12-3/TRBV12-4; J gene: TRBJ2-3; CDR3 protein: CASSQWGVGTDTQYF